Listed below are T cell receptor beta chains from one sample, sequenced in a study of shared clonotypes between healthy human individuals. Method: immunoSEQ multiplex PCR; TCRdb's copy keeps in-frame clones and lacks some. The sample lists around 200,000 clones, approximately 61% seen once, with about 9.4% in the top ten. The sample consisted of memory CD4+ T cells sorted from blood. These receptors all stem from a man aged 25 to 45 in good health. Both conserved end residues are part of each CDR3.

v_call,cdr3_aa
TRBV18,CASDLGRETQYF
TRBV7-8,CASSPPTGELFF
TRBV28,CASGSRRDTQYF
TRBV11-3,CASGLETGQGNYEQFF
TRBV7-8,CASRQGPYEQYF
TRBV6-1,CASSKGQAVNTEAFF
TRBV5-1,CASSLVPGGDNEQFF
TRBV19,CASTREAFTDTQYF
TRBV27,CASTSEDRIPYEQYF
TRBV6-1,CASSGGLGDAYEQYF
TRBV5-6,CASSSLTGNGPDTQYF
TRBV10-3,CAISEQGYNEQFF
TRBV18,CASSYGGDSEAFF
TRBV5-1,CASSLAGSANGETQYF